This record concerns one T cell receptor beta chain sequence. This sample is part of a study of blood T cell repertoires in COVID-19. Looking at the study overall: There were acute and convalescent COVID-19 samples, and they came from the United States, Italy and Spain. From T cells, B-cell-depleted T cells, or PBMCs came the material, which was cDNA or gDNA.

Original analysis: Reference gene primers were amplified, and this amplification served to estimate nucleated cell counts. TCRdb's table, derived via immunoSEQ multiplex PCR, lists solely in-frame clones and lacks some. The V and J calls and clone size come from that table; D and trimming were worked out from the DNA. This table has 120,000 to 150,000 clones, 88% appearing once. After removal of 5 bases from V and 4 bases from J, the junction contained 9 bases not matched to a gene. CDR1 is SGHAT, CDR2 FQNNGV, per germline. CDR3 length: 16 amino acids. The source material was peripheral blood. The chain employs TRBV11-2 and TRBJ2-1; 9 nucleotides align to TRBD2. This clonotype originated in a human donor in a cohort sampled during active COVID-19. CDR3 amino acids: CASSPIKRGDYNEQFF. In nucleotides, the CDR3 is TGTGCCAGCAGCCCCATTAAGCGGGGGGATTACAATGAGCAGTTCTTC.